This TCR beta chain comes out of a study of T cell clonality in common variable immunodeficiency. J lost 3 bases, V lost 8 bases, and 9 bases had no gene match. This CDR3 contains 15 residues. Assay: immunoSEQ multiplex PCR; the TCRdb copy retains only in-frame clones and omits some. The repertoire yields about 66,000 clones, none seen only once; the top ten contain approximately 1.5%. This clone was seen many times. Antigen: not known. The read ends 3 residues before the CDR3 terminus; that terminus is restored from the germline J gene. General observations from the study: Reportedly, TCR beta sequences from common variable immunodeficiency showed fewer deletions and N-nucleotide insertions. CVID subjects showed higher TCRbeta clonality than healthy controls.

The chain carries TRBV12-3 or TRBV12-4 and TRBJ1-4, with 7 bases that match TRBD1. What was sequenced was peripheral blood mononuclear cells. The clonotype comes from a person aged 18 to 70 in good health. The part of the CDR3 DNA that was read is TGTGCCAGCCGAACCACAGGGGTTTCTAATGAAAAA. Translating gives CASRTTGVSNEK. The whole CDR3 is CASRTTGVSNEKLFF.